These 26 T cell receptor beta chains were all obtained from the same sample, sequenced in a study of patients and donors after allogeneic stem cell transplantation. Using its own MiXCR run on the RT-PCR reads, TCRdb lists one record per CDR3 protein. The table has some 880,000 distinct CDR3 sequences, around 17% seen once. The sequencing input was blood, either unsorted or a sorted T cell fraction (not recorded which). The receptor set was obtained from a human donor who was either an allogeneic HSCT recipient or a stem cell or donor lymphocyte infusion donor (not recorded which). It is not recorded whose cells these are; they may come from a transplant donor.

This clonotype was detected a few times. The chain has TRBV10-2 and TRBJ2-7, with unresolved D. The CDR3 runs to 14 residues. V lost 2 bases to trimming and J lost 6 bases, with 14 bases between them. Germline CDR1 reads WSHSY; CDR2 reads SAAADI. The CDR3 region has the DNA TGCGCCAGCAGTGAGCGGCTTCCCCGCGGCGAGCAGTACTTC. Encoded protein: CASSERLPRGEQYF.

The sample holds a few counts of this clonotype. V and J are TRBV7-2 and TRBJ1-2; D gene unclear. The CDR3 extends over 14 amino acids. The V end lost 5 bases, the J end lost 4 bases, and 14 bases lay between the germline ends. Germline assignment: CDR1 SGHTA and CDR2 FQGNSA. CDR3 sequence: CASSPTGRSYGYTF. The CDR3 DNA sequence: TGTGCCAGCAGCCCCACGGGCAGGAGCTATGGCTACACCTTC.

V and J are TRBV20-1 and TRBJ2-7; D ambiguous. The CDR3 runs to 13 residues. Germline V gives CDR1 DFQATT, CDR2 SNEGSKA (reference sequence). V lost 4 bases to trimming and J lost 3 bases, with 13 bases between them. The CDR3 region is CSATRPAVYEQYF. CDR3 DNA: TGCAGTGCTACCAGGCCCGCCGTCTACGAGCAGTACTTC.

The CDR3 sequence: CASSFQGPGMNTEAFF. DNA for the CDR3: TGTGCCAGCAGTTTCCAGGGGCCGGGAATGAACACTGAAGCTTTCTTT. The rearrangement uses TRBV12-3 or TRBV12-4 and TRBJ1-1; D may be TRBD1 (6 bases). The CDR3 runs to 16 residues. V was shortened by 3 bases and J by 0 bases, with 14 bases between the two germline ends.

This chain joins TRBV12-3 or TRBV12-4 and TRBJ1-2; tentatively, D is TRBD1 (5 bases). Trimming took 3 bases from V and 3 from J, leaving 17 bases between them. The CDR3 loop spans 16 amino acids. The CDR3 is CASSFLAGDVHYGYTF. The CDR3 DNA reads as TGTGCCAGCAGTTTCCTTGCGGGGGACGTTCACTATGGCTACACCTTC.

This clonotype was seen more than once but under ten times. J is TRBJ2-3 and V is TRBV7-2; D call uncertain. The CDR3 length is 15 residues. V lost 1 base, J lost 2 bases, and 10 bases lay in between. Germline assignment: CDR1 SGHTA and CDR2 FQGNSA. The CDR3 DNA sequence: TGTGCCAGCAGCTTAGATAGCCCTGTCACAGATACGCAGTATTTT. It translates to CASSLDSPVTDTQYF.

CDR3 sequence (DNA): TGCGCCAGCAGCTTGGTCGTAGCGGGGGGGGAAGAGACCCAGTACTTC. It codes for CASSLVVAGGEETQYF. The V gene is TRBV5-1, the J gene TRBJ2-5, with TRBD2 matching 11 bases. With V trimmed by 0 bases and J by 3 bases, 4 bases remained unmatched. This CDR3 region has 16 residues. Germline CDR1 is SGHRS and CDR2 is YFSETQ.

This clonotype was seen only a few times. This sequence joins TRBV2 and TRBJ2-7, with TRBD1 matching over 7 bases. Trimming at V came to 0 bases and at J to 3 bases, leaving 2 bases not matched to a gene. The CDR3 is 14 amino acids. Germline lookup yields CDR1 SNHLY and CDR2 FYNNEI. The CDR3 is CASSEAHRGYEQYF. In DNA form, the CDR3 reads TGTGCCAGCAGTGAAGCCCACAGGGGCTACGAGCAGTACTTC.

The chain joins TRBV4-3 to TRBJ2-5; 10 nucleotides agree with TRBD2. From germline, CDR1 is LGHNA and CDR2 YSLEER. V was pared by 2 bases and J by 5 bases, with 5 bases of the junction left unmatched. The CDR3 loop spans 15 amino acids. CDR3 coding DNA: TGCGCCAGCAGCCAATATGGGACTAGCGAGGAGACCCAGTACTTC. Protein: CASSQYGTSEETQYF.

The chain is built from TRBV27 and TRBJ1-2; D unresolved. The CDR3 spans 14 residues. Trimming removed 6 bases from V and 4 bases from J, with 15 bases in between. The germline V gene encodes CDR1 MNHEY and CDR2 SMNVEV (reference sequence). CDR3 nucleotide sequence: TGTGCCAGCAGAAGACCGGGAGGTGGCTATGGCTACACCTTC. This encodes CASRRPGGGYGYTF.

The gene calls are TRBV20-1 and TRBJ1-2; 7 nucleotides match TRBD1. This CDR3 has 15 residues. The germline V gene encodes CDR1 DFQATT and CDR2 SNEGSKA (reference sequence). J gave up 2 bases and V 0 bases, and 6 bases lay outside the gene matches. The CDR3 region is CSARDKTGSNYGYTF. The CDR3 DNA reads as TGCAGTGCTAGAGACAAGACAGGGTCCAACTATGGCTACACCTTC.

This clonotype turned up a few times. V gene TRBV7-9 combines with J gene TRBJ2-3, with TRBD2 matching over 11 bases. Germline-derived CDR1 and CDR2 are SEHNR and FQNEAQ (reference sequence). The V segment lost 5 bases and the J segment 2 bases; nucleotides outside the gene matches: 9. The CDR3 runs 17 residues. The CDR3 spells CASSRPGLAADTDTQYF. The CDR3 bases are TGTGCCAGCAGCCGTCCGGGACTAGCGGCCGACACAGATACGCAGTATTTT.

The sample holds many counts of this clonotype. The genes are TRBV28 and TRBJ2-1; 12 bases match TRBD2. Looked up from germline, CDR1 is MDHEN and CDR2 is SYDVKM. The J segment lost 0 bases and the V segment lost 6 bases, leaving 6 bases of the junction unmatched. The CDR3 covers 17 residues. The DNA of the CDR3 is TGTGCCAGCAGCTCGGGACTAGCGGGCTCCTCCTACAATGAGCAGTTCTTC. Amino acid sequence: CASSSGLAGSSYNEQFF. Full variable domain (missing parts from reference TRBV28 and TRBJ2-1): DVKVTQSSRYLVKRTGEKVFLECVQDMDHENMFWYRQDPGLGLRLIYFSYDVKMKEKGDIPEGYSVSREKKERFSLILESASTNQTSMYLCASSSGLAGSSYNEQFFGPGTRLTVL.

This clonotype showed up many times. V usage is TRBV12-3 or TRBV12-4 and J usage is TRBJ2-5; D is perhaps TRBD2 (5 bases). Trimming removed 3 bases from V and 1 base from J, with 9 bases in between. This CDR3 comprises 14 residues. CDR3 in DNA: TGTGCCAGCAGTTTGGGAGTCGGCCAAGAGACCCAGTACTTC. The encoded protein is CASSLGVGQETQYF.

This sequence joins TRBV5-1 and TRBJ2-2; 7 nucleotides align to TRBD2. Per the germline V gene, CDR1 is SGHRS and CDR2 is YFSETQ. The CDR3 has 14 amino acids. J was trimmed by 7 bases and V by 7 bases; bases with no gene match: 10. The CDR3 DNA reads as TGCGCCAGCTTCCCCGGACTAGACGGCGGGGAGCTGTTTTTT. It is translated as CASFPGLDGGELFF.

The CDR3 spells CASSQSGAPAEQFF. The CDR3 bases are TGTGCCAGCAGCCAATCGGGGGCTCCCGCGGAGCAGTTCTTC. This rearrangement joins TRBV3-1 to TRBJ2-1, with D perhaps matching TRBD1 or TRBD2 (6 bases each). Germline assignment: CDR1 LGHDT and CDR2 YNNKEL (reference sequence). V was clipped by 2 bases and J by 10 bases, with 15 bases between them. The CDR3 is 14 amino acids.

The chain combines TRBV30 with TRBJ1-1; D is uncertain. Trimming stripped 3 bases from V and 6 bases from J, with 14 bases between. The germline V gene has CDR1 GTSNPN and CDR2 SVGIG (reference sequence). The CDR3 sequence is 13 residues long. CDR3 in DNA: TGTGCCTGGAGACCCCGGTCTGGGTCTGAAGCTTTCTTT. It specifies CAWRPRSGSEAFF.

This clonotype was detected only a few times. The V and J genes are TRBV20-1 and TRBJ1-2; no clear D gene. The CDR3 runs to 14 residues. Germline V gene lookup returns CDR1 DFQATT and CDR2 SNEGSKA (reference sequence). Trimming cost V 0 bases and J 2 bases, with 10 bases left between them. CDR3 nucleotides: TGCAGTGCTAGAGATCTACGGCTAAACTATGGCTACACCTTC. Amino acid sequence: CSARDLRLNYGYTF.

CDR3 in amino acids: CASSGGRWETQYF. CDR3 in DNA: TGTGCCAGCAGCGGCGGACGGTGGGAGACCCAGTACTTC. The rearrangement links TRBV3-1 to TRBJ2-5; no clear D. V lost 5 bases to trimming and J lost 5 bases, with 12 bases between them. Germline CDR1 and CDR2: LGHDT and YNNKEL (reference sequence). The CDR3 sequence is 13 residues long.

J is TRBJ2-3 and V is TRBV5-5; D is undetermined. From germline, CDR1 is SGHKS and CDR2 YYEKEE (reference sequence). Trimming took off 5 bases at V and 10 bases at J, with 11 bases between the two ends. The CDR3 is made up of 11 amino acids. In DNA form, the CDR3 reads TGTGCCAGCAGTGACATGTTAGCGCAGTATTTT. Translating gives CASSDMLAQYF.

V and J are TRBV10-3 and TRBJ2-7, with 7 bases that match TRBD1. The germline V gene has CDR1 ENHRY and CDR2 SYGVKD. The J segment lost 7 bases and the V segment lost 7 bases, leaving 4 bases of the junction unmatched. The length of the CDR3 is 11 residues. The CDR3, as DNA: TGTGCCATCACCCCAGGGGGAGAGCAGTACTTC. Amino acid sequence: CAITPGGEQYF.

In this sample, this clonotype turned up once. The gene calls are TRBV7-8 and TRBJ2-1; TRBD2 is a possible D gene (6 bases). The CDR3 length is 15 residues. CDR1 SGHVS and CDR2 FQNEAQ come from the germline V gene. Trimming removed 0 bases at V and 7 bases at J, with 13 bases between. The CDR3 protein is CASSLAPLTRNEQFF. In nucleotides, the CDR3 is TGTGCCAGCAGCTTAGCGCCCCTGACTAGGAATGAGCAGTTCTTC.

J is TRBJ2-3 and V is TRBV12-3 or TRBV12-4, with 8 bases identical to TRBD1. With 5 bases clipped from V and 7 bases from J, the junction kept 11 bases outside the gene matches. There are 15 residues in the CDR3. The CDR3 DNA sequence: TGTGCCAGCAGTCTAGGGGCAGGGGGCGCAAATACGCAGTATTTT. It codes for CASSLGAGGANTQYF.

The chain has TRBV7-2 and TRBJ1-4; 8 positions agree with TRBD1. The length of the CDR3 is 14 residues. Germline assignment: CDR1 SGHTA and CDR2 FQGNSA. The V segment lost 5 bases and the J segment 8 bases; nucleotides outside the gene matches: 7. The CDR3 DNA reads as TGTGCCAGCAGCCCAAGGACAGGGTACGAAAAACTGTTTTTT. Encoded protein: CASSPRTGYEKLFF.

The rearrangement joins TRBV20-1 to TRBJ1-6, with TRBD1 as a possible D gene (6 bases). The CDR3 sequence is 16 residues long. Germline V gene data show CDR1 as DFQATT and CDR2 as SNEGSKA (reference sequence). Trimming pared 3 bases from V and 6 bases from J, leaving 18 bases between. CDR3 protein: CSASSGRGAGNSPLHF. For the CDR3, the DNA is TGCAGTGCTAGTTCCGGACGGGGGGCGGGTAATTCACCCCTCCACTTT.

The chain joins TRBV9 to TRBJ2-7; D not certain. This CDR3 has 13 amino acids. Germline CDR1 is SGDLS and CDR2 is YYNGEE. With 4 bases removed from V and 3 bases from J, the gap between germline ends came to 11 bases. CDR3 sequence reads: CASSSYPFYEQYF. In nucleotides, the CDR3 is TGTGCCAGCAGCTCCTACCCCTTCTACGAGCAGTACTTC.